These 30 T cell receptor beta chains were all obtained from the same sample, sequenced in a study of blood T cell repertoires in COVID-19. Here immunoSEQ multiplex PCR was the method, and the copy in TCRdb shows in-frame clones only, minus some. The data contain approximately 170,000 clones, over 85% of them singletons. Material for sequencing was peripheral blood. Source of these receptors: a woman aged 55-69 years with COVID-19, enrolled during active disease.

The chain carries TRBV6-5 and TRBJ2-5; 9 bases are a match to TRBD2. Trimming cost V 6 bases and J 5 bases; bases outside gene matches: 7. CDR3 length: 14 amino acids. Germline loops: CDR1 MNHEY, CDR2 SVGAGI. The chain's CDR3 is CASRPYSGGETQYF. For the CDR3, the DNA is TGTGCCAGCAGGCCTTACAGCGGGGGGGAGACCCAGTACTTC.

The chain recombines TRBV5-5 with TRBJ1-3, with D hard to call. V was shortened by 0 bases and J by 1 base, with 8 bases between the two germline ends. Germline lookup yields CDR1 SGHKS and CDR2 YYEKEE (reference sequence). The CDR3 covers 15 residues. CDR3 sequence: CASSLAEGSGNTIYF. The CDR3 DNA sequence: TGTGCCAGCAGCTTGGCTGAGGGTTCTGGAAACACCATATATTTT. The full variable domain, with the rest looked up from reference TRBV5-5 and TRBJ1-3, is DAGVTQSPTHLIKTRGQQVTLRCSPISGHKSVSWYQQVLGQGPQFIFQYYEKEERGRGNFPDRFSARQFPNYSSELNVNALLLGDSALYLCASSLAEGSGNTIYFGEGSWLTVV.

This chain uses TRBV5-1 with TRBJ1-2, with D possibly TRBD1 on 6 matching bases. The germline gives CDR1 SGHRS, CDR2 YFSETQ. Trimming cost V 3 bases and J 0 bases, with 18 bases left between them. This CDR3 is built from 17 residues. CDR3 nucleotide sequence: TGCGCCAGCAGCTCCAATCGACAGGTCGAGCCTAACTATGGCTACACCTTC. Residues: CASSSNRQVEPNYGYTF.

The CDR3 sequence: CASSRGQGASEQYF. The CDR3 region has the DNA TGTGCCAGCTCACGGGGACAGGGGGCGAGTGAGCAGTACTTC. This chain joins TRBV18 and TRBJ2-7, with 12 bases identical to TRBD1. J was trimmed by 7 bases and V by 4 bases; bases with no gene match: 5. The germline V gene has CDR1 KGHSH and CDR2 LQKENI. The CDR3 totals 14 residues.

The V gene is TRBV6-5, the J gene TRBJ1-1; tentative D call: TRBD1 (6 bases). The CDR3 extends over 13 amino acids. CDR1 and CDR2 from the germline V gene are MNHEY and SVGAGI. Trimming cost V 8 bases and J 10 bases, with 20 bases left between them. In DNA form, the CDR3 reads TGTGCCAGCGCCCAACAGGGAGCTGGCGGAGCTTTCTTT. Translating it yields CASAQQGAGGAFF.

The genes are TRBV5-4 and TRBJ2-7, with 10 bases that match TRBD1. The V gene end was trimmed by 6 bases and the J gene end by 3 bases; junction bases not matched to a gene: 6. Germline V CDR1 and CDR2: SGHNT, YYREEE (reference sequence). CDR3 size: 14 residues. Here the CDR3 DNA reads TGTGCCAGCAATCCCGGGACAGGGGTCTACGAGCAGTACTTC. Its protein product is CASNPGTGVYEQYF.

CDR3 amino acids: CASSIRPGVGFEAFF. The DNA for the CDR3 is TGTGCCAGTAGTATACGGCCCGGGGTGGGGTTTGAAGCTTTCTTT. The gene calls are TRBV19 and TRBJ1-1; D unresolved. CDR3 size: 15 residues. CDR1 is LNHDA and CDR2 is SQIVND in the germline V gene (reference sequence). V lost 2 bases and J 7 bases, leaving 17 bases between the germline ends. Using reference TRBV19 and TRBJ1-1 for the parts outside the CDR3, the full variable domain is DGGITQSPKYLFRKEGQNVTLSCEQNLNHDAMYWYRQDPGQGLRLIYYSQIVNDFQKGDIAEGYSVSREKKESFPLTVTSAQKNPTAFYLCASSIRPGVGFEAFFGQGTRLTVV.

The chain employs TRBV7-2 and TRBJ1-2; unclear D gene. Looked up from germline, CDR1 is SGHTA and CDR2 is FQGNSA. The CDR3 is 15 residues long. Trimming removed 1 base from V and 1 base from J, with 10 bases in between. The chain's CDR3 is CASSLVGHDNYGYTF. CDR3 nucleotides: TGTGCCAGCAGCTTAGTTGGGCACGATAACTATGGCTACACCTTC.

The chain employs TRBV11-2 and TRBJ1-4; the match to TRBD1 covers 7 bases. V dropped 4 bases and J dropped 4; count of bases not matched to a gene: 3. Germline V gene data show CDR1 as SGHAT and CDR2 as FQNNGV. The CDR3 sequence is 14 residues long. CDR3 nucleotide sequence: TGTGCCAGCAGCTGGACAGGCGATAATGAAAAACTGTTTTTT. This codes for CASSWTGDNEKLFF.

The rearrangement uses TRBV5-1 and TRBJ1-3; TRBD1 matches at 9 bases. The CDR3 extends over 16 amino acids. Germline assignment: CDR1 SGHRS and CDR2 YFSETQ. J was trimmed by 7 bases and V by 4 bases; bases with no gene match: 12. CDR3 DNA sequence: TGCGCCAGCAGCCAGAACCCCGGGACAGGGTTGAACACCATATATTTT. It encodes CASSQNPGTGLNTIYF. The variable domain in full, with the rest retrieved from reference TRBV5-1 and TRBJ1-3, is KAGVTQTPRYLIKTRGQQVTLSCSPISGHRSVSWYQQTPGQGLQFLFEYFSETQRNKGNFPGRFSGRQFSNSRSEMNVSTLELGDSALYLCASSQNPGTGLNTIYFGEGSWLTVV.

Written as DNA, the CDR3 is TGTGCCAGCAGCTTAGGGGCAGGGGGGAATTCACCCCTCCACTTT. Its protein product is CASSLGAGGNSPLHF. The rearrangement joins TRBV7-9 to TRBJ1-6; 7 bases agree with TRBD1. V trimming: 1 base; J trimming: 7 bases; junction bases outside the gene matches: 4. The V gene's germline CDR1 is SEHNR and CDR2 FQNEAQ (reference sequence). CDR3 length: 15 residues.

The rearrangement joins TRBV5-1 to TRBJ1-1, with D possibly TRBD1 on 6 matching bases. There are 13 residues in the CDR3. CDR1 is SGHRS and CDR2 is YFSETQ in the germline V gene. The germline V and J ends were trimmed by 2 bases and 6 bases, with 11 bases remaining between them. The CDR3 loop is CASSFDPGAEAFF. CDR3 DNA: TGCGCCAGCAGCTTCGATCCAGGGGCTGAAGCTTTCTTT. The complete variable domain, with remaining parts taken from reference TRBV5-1 and TRBJ1-1, reads KAGVTQTPRYLIKTRGQQVTLSCSPISGHRSVSWYQQTPGQGLQFLFEYFSETQRNKGNFPGRFSGRQFSNSRSEMNVSTLELGDSALYLCASSFDPGAEAFFGQGTRLTVV.

CDR3 region: CASSSGQGAPTNEKLFF. CDR3 bases: TGTGCCAGCAGCTCCGGACAGGGGGCCCCAACTAATGAAAAACTGTTTTTT. This chain links TRBV5-4 with TRBJ1-4; 11 bases match TRBD1. Germline CDR1 and CDR2: SGHNT and YYREEE (reference sequence). The J segment lost 0 bases and the V segment lost 3 bases, leaving 4 bases of the junction unmatched. This CDR3 is built from 17 residues.

The rearrangement uses TRBV19 and TRBJ1-2; 7 bases line up with TRBD1. This CDR3 has 15 residues. The junction had 10 bases not matched to a gene; V was cut back by 3 bases and J by 6 bases. The germline V gene encodes CDR1 LNHDA and CDR2 SQIVND (reference sequence). The CDR3 region is CASSIGFLGGNGYTF. Here the CDR3 DNA reads TGTGCCAGTAGTATTGGCTTCTTAGGGGGCAATGGCTACACCTTC.

The J gene is TRBJ1-5, the V gene TRBV19; 12 positions match TRBD1. This CDR3 contains 14 residues. Germline assignment: CDR1 LNHDA and CDR2 SQIVND (reference sequence). V shed 7 bases, J shed 6 bases, and the junction held 4 bases outside the gene matches. For the CDR3, the DNA is TGTGCCAGTACCGGGACAGGGGGCGGTCAGCCCCAGCATTTT. Amino acids: CASTGTGGGQPQHF.

The chain couples TRBV4-2 to TRBJ1-3; tentatively, D is TRBD1 (5 bases). The CDR3 runs to 15 residues. CDR1 is LGHNA and CDR2 is YNFKEQ in the germline V gene. V shed 1 base and J shed 4 bases, with 11 bases lying between them. The CDR3 is CASSQARQLGNTIYF. The DNA of the CDR3 is TGTGCCAGCAGCCAAGCTCGACAGTTGGGAAACACCATATATTTT.

This chain uses TRBV4-2 with TRBJ1-4; 8 bases are a match to TRBD1. J lost 6 bases, V lost 8 bases, and 5 bases had no gene match. The CDR3 is made up of 13 amino acids. The V gene's germline CDR1 is LGHNA and CDR2 YNFKEQ. Written as DNA, the CDR3 is TGTGCCAGCCAGGGGGCGCGGGATGAAAAACTGTTTTTT. Its translation is CASQGARDEKLFF.

The chain is built from TRBV5-8 and TRBJ2-5; TRBD2 aligns across 7 bases. This CDR3 spans 15 amino acids. V shed 0 bases and J 2 bases; nucleotides not matched to a gene: 4. Germline-derived CDR1 and CDR2 are SGHTS and YDEGEE. CDR3 nucleotides: TGTGCCAGCAGCTTGGTGACTAGCCCTCAAGAGACCCAGTACTTC. The encoded protein is CASSLVTSPQETQYF.

Only one count was recorded for this clone. V usage is TRBV2 and J usage is TRBJ2-6; D is unclear. This CDR3 has 15 residues. Germline-derived CDR1 and CDR2 are SNHLY and FYNNEI. Trimming cost V 7 bases and J 0 bases, with 10 bases left between them. The CDR3 loop is CASTVGYSGANVLTF. CDR3 sequence (DNA): TGTGCCAGCACGGTCGGTTACTCTGGGGCCAACGTCCTGACTTTC.

The chain has TRBV21-1 and TRBJ2-5; TRBD2 is taken as the D call from the table, unchecked against the DNA. TRBV21-1 is a listed pseudogene. This CDR3 contains 18 residues. Here the CDR3 reads CASSIPTPRPCIEETQYF. CDR3 in DNA: TGTGCCAGCAGCATCCCTACCCCCCGTCCGTGTATAGAAGAGACCCAGTACTTC.

Here the CDR3 reads CASSKAMGEGETQYF. The CDR3 region has the DNA TGTGCCAGCAGCAAAGCTATGGGGGAGGGAGAGACCCAGTACTTC. This chain links TRBV21-1 with TRBJ2-5; the table's D call, TRBD2, was not checked against the DNA. TRBV21-1 is a pseudogene. This CDR3 is 15 amino acids long.

The chain is built from TRBV30 and TRBJ1-2, with D unclear. The length of the CDR3 is 13 residues. Germline CDR1 is GTSNPN and CDR2 is SVGIG (reference sequence). The ends were cut back, 4 bases at V and 0 bases at J, with 9 bases in the middle. For the CDR3, the DNA is TGTGCCTGGACCAAGACTGCTAACTATGGCTACACCTTC. Translated, it gives CAWTKTANYGYTF.

The genes are TRBV4-3 and TRBJ1-3; D may be TRBD1 (5 bases). Germline V gives CDR1 LGHNA, CDR2 YSLEER. The V and J ends lost 2 bases and 4 bases respectively, with 6 bases between them. CDR3 length: 13 amino acids. DNA of the CDR3: TGCGCCAGCAGCCAAAACAGGGGAAACACCATATATTTT. Its protein is CASSQNRGNTIYF.

The chain joins TRBV7-6 to TRBJ2-3; TRBD2 matches at 15 bases. Trimming at V came to 4 bases and at J to 6 bases, leaving 5 bases not matched to a gene. Looked up from germline, CDR1 is SGHVS and CDR2 is FNYEAQ. The CDR3 is 16 amino acids. CDR3 sequence reads: CASSSGLAGGMDTQYF. The CDR3 DNA sequence: TGTGCCAGCAGCTCGGGACTAGCGGGGGGCATGGATACGCAGTATTTT.

CDR3 loop: CASSLDGGRGYTF. The CDR3 DNA reads TGTGCCAGCAGCTTAGACGGGGGTCGCGGCTACACCTTC. The genes are TRBV7-9 and TRBJ1-2; D is perhaps TRBD1 (5 bases). The CDR3 spans 13 residues. V lost 1 base and J 8 bases, leaving 11 bases between the germline ends. The germline CDR1 and CDR2 sequences are SEHNR and FQNEAQ (reference sequence).

The chain has TRBV20-1 and TRBJ2-1; TRBD1 aligns across 7 bases. Trimming at V came to 6 bases and at J to 2 bases, leaving 7 bases not matched to a gene. The length of the CDR3 is 14 residues. CDR1 and CDR2 from the germline V gene are DFQATT and SNEGSKA (reference sequence). CDR3 region: CSASDRVTYNEQFF. The CDR3 DNA reads as TGCAGTGCCAGTGACAGGGTCACCTACAATGAGCAGTTCTTC.

The chain carries TRBV25-1 and TRBJ2-5; D is unclear. V lost 4 bases, J lost 1 base, and 4 bases lay in between. There are 12 residues in the CDR3. The germline V gene has CDR1 MGHDK and CDR2 SYGVNS. CDR3 protein: CASSAVQETQYF. The DNA for the CDR3 is TGTGCCAGCAGTGCAGTCCAAGAGACCCAGTACTTC.

CDR3 sequence: CASSPREGRGSSYNEQFF. CDR3 DNA sequence: TGTGCCAGCAGCCCCCGTGAAGGGCGGGGGAGCTCCTACAATGAGCAGTTCTTC. This chain uses TRBV4-2 with TRBJ2-1, with 7 bases fitting TRBD2. This CDR3 is built from 18 residues. J was trimmed by 0 bases and V by 4 bases; bases with no gene match: 12. Per the germline V gene, CDR1 is LGHNA and CDR2 is YNFKEQ.

This chain uses TRBV14 with TRBJ1-2; 7 bases fit TRBD1. Trimming at V came to 5 bases and at J to 8 bases, leaving 8 bases not matched to a gene. The V gene's germline CDR1 is SGHDN and CDR2 FVKESK. The CDR3 is made up of 13 amino acids. CDR3 nucleotides: TGTGCCAGCAGCACCCGACAGGGTGGAGGCTACACCTTC. This codes for CASSTRQGGGYTF.

This sequence joins TRBV19 and TRBJ1-5; a weak D match, TRBD1 (5 bases). CDR1 is LNHDA and CDR2 is SQIVND in the germline V gene (reference sequence). V was clipped by 8 bases and J by 2 bases, with 13 bases between them. This CDR3 is built from 14 residues. CDR3 DNA: TGTGCCAGTGGGGGGAGTTCGGGCAATCAGCCCCAGCATTTT. Translation: CASGGSSGNQPQHF.